A selection of T cell receptor beta chains follows, all from one sample in a study of blood T cell repertoires in COVID-19. Produced via immunoSEQ multiplex PCR; TCRdb's table is partial and in-frame only. The sample lists roughly 500,000 clones; 89% were seen once. The specimen was peripheral blood. The receptors were sampled from a young man with COVID-19, enrolled during active disease. The CDR3 runs from the conserved cysteine through the conserved F or W. A D gene is named only where the DNA matches it firmly. Not all rows give a size; the values are once, few, many and, for expanded clones, a class.

D gene	V gene	clone size	J gene	CDR3 protein	CDR3 DNA
-	TRBV2	-	TRBJ1-3	CASSEPGSNTIYF	TGTGCCAGCAGTGAACCAGGGTCGAACACCATATATTTT
TRBD2	TRBV6-6	-	TRBJ2-7	CASSYSRAGGTYEQYF	TGTGCCAGCAGTTACTCGAGGGCGGGGGGGACCTACGAGCAGTACTTC
TRBD1	TRBV6-5	-	TRBJ2-1	CATLGQGNEQFF	TGTGCCACCTTGGGACAGGGCAATGAGCAGTTCTTC
-	TRBV18	-	TRBJ1-1	CASSPRGADTEAFF	TGTGCCAGCTCACCGCGTGGGGCGGACACTGAAGCTTTCTTT
-	TRBV3-1/TRBV3-2	-	TRBJ1-2	CASSQGTFNYGYTF	TGTGCCAGCAGCCAGGGGACATTCAACTATGGCTACACCTTC
TRBD2	TRBV6-5	-	TRBJ2-7	CASSQLAGGLWEQYF	TGTGCCAGCAGTCAACTAGCGGGAGGGCTATGGGAGCAGTACTTC
-	TRBV18	-	TRBJ1-3	CASSQYDWSGNTIYF	TGTGCCAGCTCTCAATATGACTGGTCTGGAAACACCATATATTTT
TRBD2	TRBV9	-	TRBJ2-2	CASSPSGGTGELFF	TGTGCCAGCAGCCCTAGCGGGGGCACCGGGGAGCTGTTTTTT
-	TRBV2	-	TRBJ2-5	CASSEVGAGAQETQYF	TGTGCCAGCAGTGAAGTGGGAGCAGGGGCCCAAGAGACCCAGTACTTC
TRBD2	TRBV30	-	TRBJ2-7	CACAPWTSSLEQYF	TGTGCCTGTGCGCCTTGGACTAGCTCGTTGGAGCAGTACTTC
TRBD1	TRBV3-1/TRBV3-2	-	TRBJ2-7	CASSQGDRVSSYEQYF	TGTGCCAGCAGCCAAGGAGACAGGGTGAGCTCCTACGAGCAGTACTTC
TRBD2	TRBV10-2	-	TRBJ2-1	CASSASGGPSYNEQFF	TGCGCCAGCAGTGCTAGCGGGGGGCCCTCCTACAATGAGCAGTTCTTC
-	TRBV6-5	-	TRBJ1-1	CATGQLNTEAFF	TGTGCCACCGGACAGTTGAACACTGAAGCTTTCTTT
-	TRBV20-1	-	TRBJ1-4	CSASVRGNEKLFF	TGCAGTGCTAGTGTTCGAGGGAATGAAAAACTGTTTTTT
TRBD2	TRBV9	-	TRBJ2-1	CASSGGWWLAGGPRENEQFF	TGTGCCAGCAGCGGAGGGTGGTGGCTAGCGGGAGGGCCCCGGGAGAATGAGCAGTTCTTC
TRBD1	TRBV5-6	few	TRBJ2-7	CASSMTGGYEQYF	TGTGCCAGCAGCATGACAGGGGGCTACGAGCAGTACTTC
TRBD1	TRBV4-1	-	TRBJ2-1	CASSQEEGRGPVSPFF	TGCGCCAGCAGCCAAGAGGAGGGCAGGGGGCCCGTCAGTCCGTTCTTC
-	TRBV6-4	-	TRBJ1-4	CASSVRGQLATSTNEKLFF	TGTGCCAGCAGTGTAAGGGGCCAACTAGCGACTTCAACTAATGAAAAACTGTTTTTT
TRBD2	TRBV3-1/TRBV3-2	-	TRBJ2-3	CASSPLGASGRDFGDTQYF	TGTGCCAGCAGCCCCCTAGGGGCTAGCGGGAGGGATTTTGGAGATACGCAGTATTTT
TRBD1	TRBV14	-	TRBJ2-7	CASRPGQGFDYEQYF	TGTGCCAGCAGGCCGGGACAGGGGTTTGACTACGAGCAGTACTTC
TRBD1	TRBV5-1	once	TRBJ1-6	CASSSGGSSYNSPLHF	TGCGCCAGCAGCTCAGGGGGGAGCTCCTATAATTCACCCCTCCACTTT
TRBD1	TRBV5-4	-	TRBJ2-6	CASSTLDRAGANVLTF	TGTGCCAGCAGCACGCTTGACAGGGCTGGGGCCAACGTCCTGACTTTC
-	TRBV2	-	TRBJ1-1	CASLLNTEAFF	TGTGCCAGCCTTTTAAACACTGAAGCTTTCTTT
-	TRBV2	-	TRBJ1-6	CASFSRVGSPLHF	TGTGCCAGCTTCTCCAGGGTGGGGTCACCCCTCCACTTT
-	TRBV7-9	-	TRBJ1-5	CASSGDKNQPQHF	TGTGCCAGCAGCGGGGACAAGAATCAGCCCCAGCATTTT
-	TRBV24-1	-	TRBJ1-4	CATSDPPHAVTTNRLGEKLFF	TGTGCCACCAGTGATCCCCCCCACGCGGTGACAACTAACAGGTTGGGGGAAAAACTGTTTTTT
TRBD1	TRBV12-5	-	TRBJ2-7	CASRPGDRSYEQYF	TGTGCTAGCCGTCCCGGGGACAGGTCCTACGAGCAGTACTTC
TRBD2	TRBV4-2	-	TRBJ2-7	CASSPPGGSVTYEQYF	TGTGCCAGCAGCCCCCCCGGCGGGAGTGTGACCTACGAGCAGTACTTC
-	TRBV6-4	-	TRBJ1-1	CASSLYDGGDTEAFF	TGTGCCAGCAGTTTATACGACGGAGGGGACACTGAAGCTTTCTTT
-	TRBV4-2	-	TRBJ2-2	CASSQGWRKSNTGELFF	TGTGCCAGCAGCCAAGGTTGGCGGAAATCGAACACCGGGGAGCTGTTTTTT
TRBD2	TRBV5-1	-	TRBJ2-7	CASSLVELAGGTQYEQYF	TGCGCCAGCAGCTTGGTTGAACTAGCGGGGGGTACGCAGTACGAGCAGTACTTC
TRBD1	TRBV7-6	-	TRBJ2-2	CASSFAETGKNTGELFF	TGTGCCAGCAGCTTCGCGGAGACAGGGAAGAACACCGGGGAGCTGTTTTTT
-	TRBV27	few	TRBJ1-2	CASSFLGAAGYTF	TGTGCCAGCAGTTTCCTGGGAGCAGCTGGCTACACCTTC
-	TRBV15	-	TRBJ1-4	CATSRVSGRAGEKLFF	TGTGCCACCAGCAGAGTGTCGGGGAGGGCGGGGGAAAAACTGTTTTTT
-	TRBV6-1	-	TRBJ1-1	CASSELGAPAFF	TGTGCCAGCAGTGAATTGGGGGCGCCGGCTTTCTTT
TRBD1	TRBV6-5	-	TRBJ2-3	CASRDRDTDTQYF	TGTGCCAGCAGAGACAGGGATACAGATACGCAGTATTTT
-	TRBV6-5	-	TRBJ1-2	CASTRGEEGYTF	TGTGCCAGCACAAGGGGCGAAGAAGGCTACACCTTC
-	TRBV25-1	once	TRBJ1-1	CASSEFLASEAFF	TGTGCCAGCAGTGAATTTTTGGCAAGTGAAGCTTTCTTT
-	TRBV11-3	-	TRBJ2-1	CASSPGGEQFF	TGTGCCAGCAGCCCCGGGGGTGAGCAGTTCTTC
-	TRBV7-2	-	TRBJ1-4	CASSFRDPQGLFF	TGTGCCAGCAGCTTCCGGGATCCCCAGGGGCTGTTTTTT
-	TRBV5-1	few	TRBJ1-1	CASSLTGMDTEAFF	TGCGCCAGCAGCTTGACAGGTATGGATACTGAAGCTTTCTTT
TRBD2	TRBV7-8	-	TRBJ2-7	CASSPGLASEQYF	TGTGCCAGCAGCCCGGGACTAGCCAGCGAGCAGTACTTC
TRBD1	TRBV4-1	-	TRBJ1-5	CASSQAPDRVDNQPQHF	TGCGCCAGCAGCCAAGCCCCGGACAGGGTGGACAATCAGCCCCAGCATTTT
-	TRBV5-6	once	TRBJ1-5	CASSSGPGRDQPQHF	TGTGCCAGCAGCTCTGGGCCCGGGAGGGATCAGCCCCAGCATTTT
TRBD2	TRBV29-1	-	TRBJ2-5	CSVEDMGLAEYQETQYF	TGCAGCGTTGAAGATATGGGACTAGCGGAGTACCAAGAGACCCAGTACTTC
-	TRBV7-9	-	TRBJ2-2	CASSFTGSPGELFF	TGTGCCAGCAGTTTCACCGGGAGCCCCGGGGAGCTGTTTTTT